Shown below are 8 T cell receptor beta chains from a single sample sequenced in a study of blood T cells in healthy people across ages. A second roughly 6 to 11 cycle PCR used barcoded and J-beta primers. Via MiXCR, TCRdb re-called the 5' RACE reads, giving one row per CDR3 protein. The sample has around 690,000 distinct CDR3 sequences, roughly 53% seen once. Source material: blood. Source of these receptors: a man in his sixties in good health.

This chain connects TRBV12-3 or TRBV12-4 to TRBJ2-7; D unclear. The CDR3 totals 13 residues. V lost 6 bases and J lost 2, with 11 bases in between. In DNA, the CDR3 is TGTGCCAGCAGCCGGGCCTTGACCTACGAGCAGTACTTC. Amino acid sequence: CASSRALTYEQYF.

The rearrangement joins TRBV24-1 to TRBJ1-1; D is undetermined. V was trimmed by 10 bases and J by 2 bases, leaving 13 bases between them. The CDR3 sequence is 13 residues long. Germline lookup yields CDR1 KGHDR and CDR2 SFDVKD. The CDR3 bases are TGTGCCACTCGGACCTGGCAAAACACTGAAGCTTTCTTT. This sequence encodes CATRTWQNTEAFF.

The CDR3: CSVEDESEGYTF. DNA of the CDR3: TGCAGCGTTGAAGATGAGTCAGAGGGCTACACCTTC. The chain joins TRBV29-1 to TRBJ1-2; no clear D gene. The CDR3 contains 12 residues. Germline values: CDR1 SQVTM, CDR2 ANQGSEA. V was pared by 0 bases and J by 8 bases, with 10 bases between. Based on the CDR3 plus reference TRBV29-1 and TRBJ1-2, the full variable domain is SAVISQKPSRDICQRGTSLTIQCQVDSQVTMMFWYRQQPGQSLTLIATANQGSEATYESGFVIDKFPISRPNLTFSTLTVSNMSPEDSSIYLCSVEDESEGYTFGSGTRLTVV.

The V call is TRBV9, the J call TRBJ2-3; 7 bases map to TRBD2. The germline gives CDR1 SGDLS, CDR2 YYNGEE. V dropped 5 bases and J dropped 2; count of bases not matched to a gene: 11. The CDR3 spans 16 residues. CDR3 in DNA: TGTGCCAGCAGTCCTCCCCGGGACTACCTCACAGATACGCAGTATTTT. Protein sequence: CASSPPRDYLTDTQYF.

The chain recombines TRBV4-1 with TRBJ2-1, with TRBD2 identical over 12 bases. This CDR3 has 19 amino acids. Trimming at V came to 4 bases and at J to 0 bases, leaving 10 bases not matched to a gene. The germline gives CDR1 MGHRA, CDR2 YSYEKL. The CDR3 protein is CASSRLLAGGRSSYNEQFF. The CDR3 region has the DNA TGCGCCAGCAGCCGCCTACTAGCGGGGGGACGAAGCTCCTACAATGAGCAGTTCTTC.

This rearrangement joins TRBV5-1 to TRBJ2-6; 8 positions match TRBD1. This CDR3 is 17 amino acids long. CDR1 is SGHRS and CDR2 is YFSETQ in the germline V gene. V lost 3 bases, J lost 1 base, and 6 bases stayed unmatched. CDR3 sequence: CASSSGQGYSGANVLTF. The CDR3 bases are TGCGCCAGCAGCTCAGGACAGGGTTATTCTGGGGCCAACGTCCTGACTTTC.

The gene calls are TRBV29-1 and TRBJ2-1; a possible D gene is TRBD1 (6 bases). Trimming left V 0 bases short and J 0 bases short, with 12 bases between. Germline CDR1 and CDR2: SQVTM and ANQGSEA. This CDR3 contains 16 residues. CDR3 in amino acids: CSVEDLGTYSYNEQFF. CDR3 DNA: TGCAGCGTTGAAGATCTAGGGACATACTCCTACAATGAGCAGTTCTTC.

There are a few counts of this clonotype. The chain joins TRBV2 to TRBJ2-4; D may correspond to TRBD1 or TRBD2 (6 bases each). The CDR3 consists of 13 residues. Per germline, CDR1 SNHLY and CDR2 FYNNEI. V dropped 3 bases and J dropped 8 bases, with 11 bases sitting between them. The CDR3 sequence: CASSDGGGDIQYF. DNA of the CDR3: TGTGCCAGCAGTGACGGAGGGGGTGACATTCAGTACTTC.